This T cell receptor (beta chain) is drawn from a study of radiation and T cells in renal cell carcinoma. General study findings and limits: In blood, top tumor clones expanded by 2 weeks, shrinking by 4.

A remark on this clone: Its antigen is not identified.

Only in-frame clones appear in the TCRdb table, and some are missing; sequencing was by immunoSEQ multiplex PCR. The table lists approximately 120,000 clones, 81% of them singletons. The time point: blood 2 weeks post-SBRT. Treatment: 15 Gy SBRT to primary tumor, nephrectomy 4 weeks later. After SBRT, blood was collected at 2 and 4 weeks, plus baseline. Sequences were derived from blood, sampled from a patient whose treatment included radiotherapy and nephrectomy. The TCR originated in a man aged 45-65 years with renal cell carcinoma.

The CDR3: CASSLGTIADTQYF. Written as DNA, the CDR3 is TGCGCCAGCAGCCTGGGGACAATCGCAGATACGCAGTATTTT. V and J are TRBV5-1 and TRBJ2-3, with TRBD1 as a possible D gene (6 bases). The ends were cut back, 4 bases at V and 4 bases at J, with 13 bases in the middle. The CDR3 covers 14 residues. CDR1 is SGHRS, CDR2 YFSETQ, per germline.